This passage covers 25 T cell receptor beta chains from one sample sequenced in a study of OX40 agonist ivuxolimab in advanced cancers. Library method: the immunoSEQ multiplex PCR assay. TCRdb mirrors the immuneACCESS table, restricted to in-frame sequences. Some clones are absent from its copies; in checked studies, under half trace to an unresolved V gene, and the reason for the others is unknown. Across this sample there are approximately 88,000 clones, with roughly 88% seen only once. 0.25% to 0.3% of the sample lies in the top ten. The source material was CD4+ or CD8+ T cells sorted from blood, sampled in a trial of the OX40 agonist ivuxolimab. These receptors originate from an adult with an advanced solid tumor such as melanoma, head and neck, liver or kidney cancer.

This clone was seen a handful of times. V usage is TRBV7-2 and J usage is TRBJ2-7; no clear D. This CDR3 region has 13 residues. Trimming stripped 6 bases from V and 6 bases from J, with 15 bases between. Germline lookup yields CDR1 SGHTA and CDR2 FQGNSA. The CDR3: CASSFLGPTEQYF. As DNA, the CDR3 is TGTGCCAGCAGTTTCCTAGGACCCACCGAGCAGTACTTC.

The V and J genes are TRBV9 and TRBJ2-7; perhaps TRBD2 as D (6 bases). The CDR3 is 14 amino acids. The ends were cut back, 3 bases at V and 6 bases at J, with 16 bases in the middle. The germline V gene has CDR1 SGDLS and CDR2 YYNGEE. The chain's CDR3 is CASSGGLGRREQYF. The CDR3 DNA is TGTGCCAGCAGCGGGGGACTCGGGCGGCGCGAGCAGTACTTC.

The chain employs TRBV5-1 and TRBJ2-7; tentatively, D is TRBD1 or TRBD2 (5 bases each). Germline V lookup: CDR1 SGHRS, CDR2 YFSETQ. The CDR3 has 15 residues. V was cut by 0 bases and J by 3 bases, with 13 bases left in between. The CDR3 coding sequence is TGCGCCAGCAGCTTGGGATCGGGGCCTTTCTACGAGCAGTACTTC. It specifies CASSLGSGPFYEQYF.

The gene calls are TRBV6-1 and TRBJ2-7; D ambiguous. Trimming left V 5 bases short and J 0 bases short, with 2 bases between. This CDR3 contains 11 residues. CDR1 is MNHNS, CDR2 SASEGT, per germline. The CDR3 reads CASSHSYEQYF. Written as DNA, the CDR3 is TGTGCCAGCAGTCACTCCTACGAGCAGTACTTC.

The sample holds one count of this clone. The chain is built from TRBV19 and TRBJ1-4, with 7 bases lining up with TRBD1. V lost 4 bases, J lost 1 base, and 3 bases stayed unmatched. CDR1 and CDR2 from the germline V gene are LNHDA and SQIVND (reference sequence). This CDR3 has 15 residues. The chain's CDR3 is CASSTRDRTNEKLFF. In DNA form, the CDR3 reads TGTGCCAGTAGTACCCGGGACAGAACTAATGAAAAACTGTTTTTT.

This rearrangement joins TRBV7-8 to TRBJ2-7, with D possibly TRBD1 on 6 matching bases. Trimming removed 5 bases from V and 2 bases from J, with 16 bases in between. The germline V gene has CDR1 SGHVS and CDR2 FQNEAQ. The CDR3 runs 15 residues. The CDR3 is CASSVRGTSTYEQYF. The CDR3 DNA reads as TGTGCCAGCAGCGTGAGGGGGACATCTACCTACGAGCAGTACTTC. Combining the CDR3 with reference TRBV7-8 and TRBJ2-7 gives the whole variable domain GAGVSQSPRYKVAKRGQDVALRCDPISGHVSLFWYQQALGQGPEFLTYFQNEAQLDKSGLPSDRFFAERPEGSVSTLKIQRTQQEDSAVYLCASSVRGTSTYEQYFGPGTRLTVT.

This chain joins TRBV11-2 and TRBJ1-1, with D maybe TRBD1 (5 bases). Germline V gene data show CDR1 as SGHAT and CDR2 as FQNNGV. This CDR3 is 13 amino acids long. V was trimmed by 3 bases and J by 4 bases, leaving 9 bases between them. In nucleotides, the CDR3 is TGTGCCAGCAGCTTCCAGGGTAGCACTGAAGCTTTCTTT. This encodes CASSFQGSTEAFF.

The chain recombines TRBV6-1 with TRBJ2-5; TRBD2 matches at 7 bases. CDR3 length equals 15 residues. The V gene end was trimmed by 4 bases and the J gene end by 4 bases; junction bases not matched to a gene: 9. The germline V gene encodes CDR1 MNHNS and CDR2 SASEGT. Here the CDR3 reads CASSVLGGGRETQYF. Here the CDR3 DNA reads TGTGCCAGCAGTGTCTTGGGCGGGGGACGAGAGACCCAGTACTTC.

This clone has just a few counts. The V gene is TRBV6-5, the J gene TRBJ1-3; no clear D. CDR3 length equals 13 residues. Looked up from germline, CDR1 is MNHEY and CDR2 is SVGAGI. V was cut by 4 bases and J by 4 bases, with 8 bases left in between. CDR3 DNA sequence: TGTGCCAGCAGTTTAATCGTGGGAAACACCATATATTTT. Translated, it gives CASSLIVGNTIYF.

J is TRBJ1-5 and V is TRBV6-1, with TRBD1 identical over 8 bases. There are 15 residues in the CDR3. In germline, CDR1 is MNHNS, CDR2 SASEGT. J lost 1 base, V lost 6 bases, and 5 bases had no gene match. The CDR3 here is CASRTTGESNQPQHF. As DNA, the CDR3 is TGTGCCAGCAGGACGACAGGGGAAAGCAATCAGCCCCAGCATTTT.

The CDR3 nucleotides read TGTGCCAGCAGCTTACGCAACGCCGCATTAAACACTGAAGCTTTCTTT. This translates into CASSLRNAALNTEAFF. The chain carries TRBV7-8 and TRBJ1-1; D gene unclear. Germline CDR1 SGHVS, CDR2 FQNEAQ. The CDR3 spans 16 residues. V lost 2 bases to trimming and J lost 2 bases, with 15 bases between them.

This clone has only one observation. J is TRBJ1-1 and V is TRBV11-2; 8 nucleotides line up with TRBD1. Per germline, CDR1 SGHAT and CDR2 FQNNGV. V was pared by 5 bases and J by 0 bases, with 11 bases of the junction left unmatched. CDR3 length: 17 residues. CDR3 region: CASSLRPRQGLNTEAFF. The CDR3 coding sequence is TGTGCCAGCAGCCTCCGCCCGAGACAGGGGTTGAACACTGAAGCTTTCTTT.

This sequence joins TRBV30 and TRBJ1-6; a possible D gene is TRBD1 (5 bases). The CDR3 is 13 amino acids. V lost 7 bases, J lost 12 bases, and 19 bases lay in between. CDR1 is GTSNPN, CDR2 SVGIG, per germline (reference sequence). This CDR3 is CAFPGAPIIPLHF. As DNA, the CDR3 is TGTGCCTTCCCTGGGGCCCCCATTATACCCCTCCACTTT.

J is TRBJ2-2 and V is TRBV2; D not resolved. V gave up 2 bases and J gave up 0 bases, with 7 bases separating them. CDR1 is SNHLY and CDR2 is FYNNEI in the germline V gene. The CDR3 is 15 residues long. The CDR3 spells CASSERATNTGELFF. Written as DNA, the CDR3 is TGTGCCAGCAGTGAAAGAGCGACGAACACCGGGGAGCTGTTTTTT.

This chain joins TRBV6-5 and TRBJ2-7; D is unclear. V was cut by 5 bases and J by 0 bases, with 14 bases left in between. CDR1 and CDR2 (germline): MNHEY, SVGAGI. The CDR3 sequence is 15 residues long. Here the CDR3 reads CASSPALWSSYEQYF. Written as DNA, the CDR3 is TGTGCCAGCAGTCCTGCCCTGTGGAGCTCCTACGAGCAGTACTTC.

This clone has just one count. Germline is not matched at one junction end, which may reflect a read error. The chain has TRBV20-1 and TRBJ1-2; 7 bases line up with TRBD1. The V gene's germline CDR1 is DFQATT and CDR2 SNEGSKA (reference sequence). This CDR3 contains 10 residues. CDR3 DNA: TGCAGTGCCGAACCGGGACAGTCTTACTTC. Residues: CSAEPGQSYF.

V gene TRBV7-9 combines with J gene TRBJ1-4; the D gene is possibly TRBD1 (6 bases). The length of the CDR3 is 14 residues. CDR1 is SEHNR, CDR2 FQNEAQ, per germline (reference sequence). Deletions cut 2 bases from V and 6 bases from J, with 10 bases between. Written as DNA, the CDR3 is TGTGCCAGCAGCTTACGGGCAGGGGATGAAAAACTGTTTTTT. Protein: CASSLRAGDEKLFF.

Only a few counts were recorded for this clone. V usage is TRBV10-1 and J usage is TRBJ1-2; possibly TRBD1 for D (5 bases). Germline CDR1 and CDR2: WNHNN and SYGVQD (reference sequence). The CDR3 has 15 amino acids. V was trimmed by 0 bases and J by 4 bases, leaving 12 bases between them. DNA for the CDR3: TGCGCCAGCAGTGAGTCGGAAGGGACTGGCTATGGCTACACCTTC. Its protein is CASSESEGTGYGYTF.

The CDR3 bases are TGTGCCAGCAGTTACTCGGCAGTCATGAACACTGAAGCTTTCTTT. Its translation is CASSYSAVMNTEAFF. The rearrangement joins TRBV6-5 to TRBJ1-1; D call uncertain. Germline CDR1 MNHEY, CDR2 SVGAGI. The CDR3 contains 15 residues. V lost 0 bases and J lost 0, with 8 bases in between.

The chain uses TRBV15 and TRBJ1-2; D might be TRBD1 (5 bases). Germline assignment: CDR1 LNHNV and CDR2 YYDKDF (reference sequence). The CDR3 is made up of 15 amino acids. Between the trimmed V and J ends, which lost 5 bases and 3 bases, there was a span of 16 bases. The chain's CDR3 is CATSGKGRGYYGYTF. CDR3 sequence (DNA): TGTGCCACCAGCGGGAAGGGGCGAGGGTACTATGGCTACACCTTC.

The V call is TRBV5-1, the J call TRBJ2-7, with 9 bases identical to TRBD1. CDR3 length: 15 amino acids. Germline V gene data show CDR1 as SGHRS and CDR2 as YFSETQ. The ends lost 0 bases at V and 5 bases at J; junction bases unmatched: 6. CDR3 amino acids: CASSLVPTGGNEQYF. In DNA form, the CDR3 reads TGCGCCAGCAGCTTGGTACCGACAGGGGGAAACGAGCAGTACTTC.

This sequence joins TRBV27 and TRBJ2-7; 7 positions match TRBD2. This CDR3 region has 13 residues. V shed 5 bases and J 6 bases; nucleotides not matched to a gene: 7. Germline CDR1 reads MNHEY; CDR2 reads SMNVEV (reference sequence). The CDR3 DNA sequence: TGTGCCAGCAGTCCGGCCTGGGGGGGCGAGCAGTACTTC. This encodes CASSPAWGGEQYF.

This rearrangement joins TRBV27 to TRBJ2-7, with D uncertain. The CDR3 has 14 residues. The germline CDR1 and CDR2 sequences are MNHEY and SMNVEV (reference sequence). Trimming left V 5 bases short and J 2 bases short, with 13 bases between. The CDR3 loop reads CASSPGFFAYEQYF. CDR3 coding DNA: TGTGCCAGCAGTCCCGGATTCTTTGCCTACGAGCAGTACTTC.

This chain links TRBV5-5 with TRBJ1-1, with 8 bases matching TRBD1. The germline CDR1 and CDR2 sequences are SGHKS and YYEKEE (reference sequence). The ends lost 3 bases at V and 6 bases at J; junction bases unmatched: 4. The CDR3 length is 13 residues. For the CDR3, the DNA is TGTGCCAGCAGCTGGACAGGGCGTCCTGAAGCTTTCTTT. Amino acid sequence: CASSWTGRPEAFF.

In nucleotides, the CDR3 is TGTGCCACCAGCAGAGTGGGGAAAGATACGCAGTATTTT. It encodes CATSRVGKDTQYF. The chain combines TRBV15 with TRBJ2-3; D gene uncertain. Trimming pared 1 base from V and 5 bases from J, leaving 7 bases between. The CDR3 totals 13 residues. Germline values: CDR1 LNHNV, CDR2 YYDKDF (reference sequence).